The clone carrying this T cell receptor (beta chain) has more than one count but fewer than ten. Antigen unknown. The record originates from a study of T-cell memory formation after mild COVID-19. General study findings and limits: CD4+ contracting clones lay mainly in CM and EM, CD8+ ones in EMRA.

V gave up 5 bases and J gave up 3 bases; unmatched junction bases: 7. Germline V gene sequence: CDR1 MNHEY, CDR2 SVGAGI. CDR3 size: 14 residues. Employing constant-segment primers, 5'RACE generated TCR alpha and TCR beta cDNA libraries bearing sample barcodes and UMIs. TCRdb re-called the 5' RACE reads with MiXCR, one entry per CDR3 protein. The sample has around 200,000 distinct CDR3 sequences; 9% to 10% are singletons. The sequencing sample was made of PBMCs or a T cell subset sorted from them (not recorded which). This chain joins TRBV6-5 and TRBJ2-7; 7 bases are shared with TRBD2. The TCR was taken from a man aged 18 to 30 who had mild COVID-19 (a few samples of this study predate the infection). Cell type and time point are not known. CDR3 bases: TGTGCCAGCAGTAACACGGGGGGTCTCTACGAGCAGTACTTC. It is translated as CASSNTGGLYEQYF.